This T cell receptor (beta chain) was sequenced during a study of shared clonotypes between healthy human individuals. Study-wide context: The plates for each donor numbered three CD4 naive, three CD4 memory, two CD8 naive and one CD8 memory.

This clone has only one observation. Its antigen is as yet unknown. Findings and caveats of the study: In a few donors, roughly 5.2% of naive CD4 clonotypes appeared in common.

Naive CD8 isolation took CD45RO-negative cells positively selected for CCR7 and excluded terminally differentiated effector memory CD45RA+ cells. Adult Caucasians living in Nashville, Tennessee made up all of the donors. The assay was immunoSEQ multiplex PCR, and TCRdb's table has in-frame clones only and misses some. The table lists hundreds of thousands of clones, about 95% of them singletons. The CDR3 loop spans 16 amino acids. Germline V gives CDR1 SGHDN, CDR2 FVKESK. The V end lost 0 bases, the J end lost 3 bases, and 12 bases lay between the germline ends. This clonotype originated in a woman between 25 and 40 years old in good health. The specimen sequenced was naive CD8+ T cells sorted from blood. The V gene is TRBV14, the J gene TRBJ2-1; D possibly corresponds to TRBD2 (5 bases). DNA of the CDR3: TGTGCCAGCAGCCAAGATAAAGGACTGGTCTACAATGAGCAGTTCTTC. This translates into CASSQDKGLVYNEQFF.